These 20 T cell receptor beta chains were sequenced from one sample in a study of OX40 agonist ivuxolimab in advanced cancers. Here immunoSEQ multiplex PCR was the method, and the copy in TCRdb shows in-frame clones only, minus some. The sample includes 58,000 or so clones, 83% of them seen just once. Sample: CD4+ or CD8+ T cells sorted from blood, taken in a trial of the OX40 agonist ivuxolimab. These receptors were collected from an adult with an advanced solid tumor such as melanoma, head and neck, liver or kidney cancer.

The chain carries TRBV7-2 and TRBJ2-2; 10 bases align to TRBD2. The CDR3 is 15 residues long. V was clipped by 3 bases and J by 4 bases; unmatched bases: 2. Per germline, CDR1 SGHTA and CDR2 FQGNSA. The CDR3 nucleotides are TGTGCCAGCAGCTTCACTAGCGGGGCCACCGGGGAGCTGTTTTTT. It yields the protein CASSFTSGATGELFF.

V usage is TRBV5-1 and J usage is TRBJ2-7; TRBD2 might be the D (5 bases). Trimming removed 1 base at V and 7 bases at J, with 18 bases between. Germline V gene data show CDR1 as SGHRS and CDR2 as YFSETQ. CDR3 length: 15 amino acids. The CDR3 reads CASSLSPTDWEEQYF. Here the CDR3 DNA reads TGCGCCAGCAGCTTGAGCCCGACTGACTGGGAGGAGCAGTACTTC.

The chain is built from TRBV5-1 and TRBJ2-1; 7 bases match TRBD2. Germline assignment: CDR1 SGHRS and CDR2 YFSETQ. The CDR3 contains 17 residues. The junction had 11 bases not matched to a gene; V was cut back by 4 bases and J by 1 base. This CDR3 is CASSPGGGSPSYNEQFF. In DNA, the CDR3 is TGCGCCAGCAGCCCCGGCGGGGGTTCACCATCCTACAATGAGCAGTTCTTC. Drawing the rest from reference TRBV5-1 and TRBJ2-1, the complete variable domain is KAGVTQTPRYLIKTRGQQVTLSCSPISGHRSVSWYQQTPGQGLQFLFEYFSETQRNKGNFPGRFSGRQFSNSRSEMNVSTLELGDSALYLCASSPGGGSPSYNEQFFGPGTRLTVL.

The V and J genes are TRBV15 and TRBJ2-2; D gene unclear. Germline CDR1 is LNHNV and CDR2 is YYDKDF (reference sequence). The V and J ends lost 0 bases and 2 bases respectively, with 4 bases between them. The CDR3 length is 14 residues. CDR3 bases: TGTGCCACCAGCAGAGAGCCAAACACCGGGGAGCTGTTTTTT. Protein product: CATSREPNTGELFF.

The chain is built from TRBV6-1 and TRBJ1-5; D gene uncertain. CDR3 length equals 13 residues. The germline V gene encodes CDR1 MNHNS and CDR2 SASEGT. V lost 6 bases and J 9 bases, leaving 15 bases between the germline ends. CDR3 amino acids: CASSHLPTGPQHF. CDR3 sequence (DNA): TGTGCCAGCAGCCATCTACCTACCGGGCCCCAGCATTTT.

The CDR3 loop reads CASSLAEGTGSYEQYF. The CDR3 bases are TGCGCCAGCAGCTTGGCCGAAGGGACAGGGTCCTACGAGCAGTACTTC. This chain links TRBV5-1 with TRBJ2-7; 9 bases are a match to TRBD1. V lost 0 bases to trimming and J lost 1 base; unmatched junction nucleotides: 5. The CDR3 length is 16 residues. CDR1 is SGHRS and CDR2 is YFSETQ in the germline V gene.

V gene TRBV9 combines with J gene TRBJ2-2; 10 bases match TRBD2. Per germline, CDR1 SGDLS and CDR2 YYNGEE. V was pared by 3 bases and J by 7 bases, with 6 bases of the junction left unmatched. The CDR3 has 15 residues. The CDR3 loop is CASSGGLAVGGELFF. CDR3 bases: TGTGCCAGCAGCGGCGGACTAGCGGTTGGCGGGGAGCTGTTTTTT. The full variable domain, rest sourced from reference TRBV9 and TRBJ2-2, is DSGVTQTPKHLITATGQRVTLRCSPRSGDLSVYWYQQSLDQGLQFLIQYYNGEERAKGNILERFSAQQFPDLHSELNLSSLELGDSALYFCASSGGLAVGGELFFGEGSRLTVL.

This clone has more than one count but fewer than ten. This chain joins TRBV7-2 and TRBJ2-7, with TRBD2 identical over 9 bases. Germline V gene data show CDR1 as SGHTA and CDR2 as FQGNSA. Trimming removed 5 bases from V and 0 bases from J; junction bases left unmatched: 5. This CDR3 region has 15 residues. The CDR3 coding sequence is TGTGCCAGCAGCCCTAGCGGGGTTAGCTCCTACGAGCAGTACTTC. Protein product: CASSPSGVSSYEQYF.

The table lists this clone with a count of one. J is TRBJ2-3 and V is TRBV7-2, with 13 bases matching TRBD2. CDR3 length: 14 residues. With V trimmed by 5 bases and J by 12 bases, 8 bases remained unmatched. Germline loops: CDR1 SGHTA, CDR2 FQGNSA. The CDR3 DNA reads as TGTGCCAGCAGCCTCAGGACTAGCGGGAGCGAACAGTATTTT. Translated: CASSLRTSGSEQYF.

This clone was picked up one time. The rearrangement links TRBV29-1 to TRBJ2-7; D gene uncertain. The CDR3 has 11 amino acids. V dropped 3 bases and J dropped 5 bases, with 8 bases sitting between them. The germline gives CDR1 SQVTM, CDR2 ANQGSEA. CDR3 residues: CSVEIRDEQYF. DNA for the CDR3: TGCAGCGTTGAGATTCGGGACGAGCAGTACTTC.

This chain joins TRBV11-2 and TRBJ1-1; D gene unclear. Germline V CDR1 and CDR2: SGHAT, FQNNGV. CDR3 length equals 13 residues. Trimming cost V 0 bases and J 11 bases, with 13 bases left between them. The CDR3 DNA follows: TGTGCCAGCAGCTTAGATATATGGGCGTGGGCTTTCTTT. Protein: CASSLDIWAWAFF.

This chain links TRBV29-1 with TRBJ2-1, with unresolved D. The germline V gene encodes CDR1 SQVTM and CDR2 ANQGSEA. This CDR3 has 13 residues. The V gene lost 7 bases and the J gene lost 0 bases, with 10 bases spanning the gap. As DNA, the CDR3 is TGCAGCGGGGAAAAAAGCTCCTACAATGAGCAGTTCTTC. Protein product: CSGEKSSYNEQFF.

This chain's CDR3 is CASSSSTRFTQYF. CDR3 coding DNA: TGTGCCAGCAGCTCCTCGACTAGGTTCACGCAGTATTTT. The rearrangement joins TRBV7-2 to TRBJ2-3, with a possible D match to TRBD2 (6 bases). Germline CDR1 SGHTA, CDR2 FQGNSA. V was pared by 4 bases and J by 9 bases, with 14 bases between. The CDR3 is made up of 13 amino acids.

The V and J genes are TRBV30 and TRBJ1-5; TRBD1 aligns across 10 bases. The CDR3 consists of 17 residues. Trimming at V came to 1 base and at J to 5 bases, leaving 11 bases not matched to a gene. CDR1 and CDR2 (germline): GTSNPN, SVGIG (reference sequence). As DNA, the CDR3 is TGTGCCTGGAGTGCTGACAGGGGGCAAATGTTACATCAGCCCCAGCATTTT. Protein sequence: CAWSADRGQMLHQPQHF.

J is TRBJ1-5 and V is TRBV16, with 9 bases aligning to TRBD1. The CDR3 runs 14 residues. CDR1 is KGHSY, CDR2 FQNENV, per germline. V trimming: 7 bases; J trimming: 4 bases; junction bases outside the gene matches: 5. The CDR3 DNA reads TGTGCCAGCATCCAGACAGGGGGTAATCAGCCCCAGCATTTT. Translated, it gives CASIQTGGNQPQHF.

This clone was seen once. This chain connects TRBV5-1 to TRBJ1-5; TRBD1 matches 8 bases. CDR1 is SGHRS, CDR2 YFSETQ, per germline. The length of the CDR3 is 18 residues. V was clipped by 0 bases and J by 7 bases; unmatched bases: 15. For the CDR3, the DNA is TGCGCCAGCAGCTTGGAACCGACACGGACAGGGTCGCGGCAGCCCCAGCATTTT. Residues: CASSLEPTRTGSRQPQHF.

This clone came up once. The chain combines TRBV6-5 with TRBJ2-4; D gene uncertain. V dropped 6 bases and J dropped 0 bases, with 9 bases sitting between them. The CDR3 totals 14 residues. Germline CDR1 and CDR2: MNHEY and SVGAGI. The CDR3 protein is CASSNQAAKNIQYF. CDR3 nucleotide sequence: TGTGCCAGCAGCAATCAGGCAGCCAAAAACATTCAGTACTTC.

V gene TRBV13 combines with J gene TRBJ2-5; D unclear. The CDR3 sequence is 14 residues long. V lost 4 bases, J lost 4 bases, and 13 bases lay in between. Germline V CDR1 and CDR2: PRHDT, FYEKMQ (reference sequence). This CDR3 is CASSSSRAAETQYF. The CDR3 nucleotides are TGTGCCAGCAGCTCATCCCGGGCCGCAGAGACCCAGTACTTC. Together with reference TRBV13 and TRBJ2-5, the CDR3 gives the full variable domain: AAGVIQSPRHLIKEKRETATLKCYPIPRHDTVYWYQQGPGQDPQFLISFYEKMQSDKGSIPDRFSAQQFSDYHSELNMSSLELGDSALYFCASSSSRAAETQYFGPGTRLLVL.

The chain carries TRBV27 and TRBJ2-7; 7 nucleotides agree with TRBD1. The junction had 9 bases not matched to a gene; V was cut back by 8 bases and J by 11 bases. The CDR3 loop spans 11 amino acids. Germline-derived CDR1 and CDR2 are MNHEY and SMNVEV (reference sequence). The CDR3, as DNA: TGTGCCAGCGGGATGGGAACAGGGGAGTACTTC. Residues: CASGMGTGEYF.

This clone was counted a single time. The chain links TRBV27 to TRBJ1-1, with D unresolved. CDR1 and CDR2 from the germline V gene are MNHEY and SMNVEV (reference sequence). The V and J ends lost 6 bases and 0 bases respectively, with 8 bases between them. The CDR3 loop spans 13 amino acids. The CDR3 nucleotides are TGTGCCAGCAGGGGGTGGGTGAACACTGAAGCTTTCTTT. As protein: CASRGWVNTEAFF.